What follows is one TCR beta chain and its context. Its antigen remains unknown. The repertoire was sequenced with immunoSEQ multiplex PCR; TCRdb's copy has only in-frame clones and lacks some. This table has approximately 2.3 million clones, more than 80% appearing once. The data stem from a study of shared clonotypes between healthy human individuals. As for the study in general: Three CD4 naive, three CD4 memory, two CD8 naive and one CD8 memory plate were used per donor. Findings and caveats of the study: Sharing of clonotypes among donors was expected to vary with sequencing depth. Only blood samples were collected, and tissue repertoires likely differ.

J lost 7 bases, V lost 5 bases, and 10 bases had no gene match. From germline, CDR1 is LGHNA and CDR2 YSLEER. The CDR3 consists of 15 residues. Sequencing input: naive CD4+ T cells from PBMCs. The subset: CD45RA+ positively selected. V usage is TRBV4-3 and J usage is TRBJ1-5; 8 nucleotides line up with TRBD1. The TCR was taken from a man aged 18 to 29 in good health. Some clones in this sample may be carry-over from other donors' samples. CDR3 sequence reads: CASSWSAGQEQPQHF. CDR3 DNA sequence: TGCGCCAGCAGCTGGTCCGCGGGACAGGAACAGCCCCAGCATTTT.